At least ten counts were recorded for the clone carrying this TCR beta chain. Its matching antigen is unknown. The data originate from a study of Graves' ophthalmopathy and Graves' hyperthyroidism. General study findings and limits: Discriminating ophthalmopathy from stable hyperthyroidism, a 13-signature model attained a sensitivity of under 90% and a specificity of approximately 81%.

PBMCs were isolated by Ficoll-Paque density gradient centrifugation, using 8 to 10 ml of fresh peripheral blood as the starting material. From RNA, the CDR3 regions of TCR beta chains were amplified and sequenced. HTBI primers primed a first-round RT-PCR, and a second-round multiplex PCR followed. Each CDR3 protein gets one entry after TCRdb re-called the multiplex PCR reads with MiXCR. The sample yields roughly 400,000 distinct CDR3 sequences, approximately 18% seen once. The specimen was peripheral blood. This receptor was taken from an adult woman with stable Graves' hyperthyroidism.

The CDR3 region has the DNA TGTGCCAGTTCCGGGACAGGGACCTGGGTGCCCAAAAACATTCAGTACTTC. Its protein is CASSGTGTWVPKNIQYF. V gene TRBV12-3 or TRBV12-4 combines with J gene TRBJ2-4; 9 nucleotides align to TRBD1. This CDR3 has 17 amino acids. The J segment lost 2 bases and the V segment lost 9 bases, leaving 14 bases of the junction unmatched.